The 14 T cell receptor beta chains reported below all come from one sample, sequenced in a study of T-cell memory formation after mild COVID-19. TCRdb re-analysed the 5' RACE reads in MiXCR, keeping a single row per CDR3 protein. The data hold 250,000 to 300,000 distinct CDR3 sequences, with 15% to 20% observed a single time. The sequenced sample consisted of PBMCs or a T cell subset sorted from them (not recorded which). Source of these receptors: a man aged 18 to 30 who had mild COVID-19 (a few samples of this study predate the infection). Cell type and time point are not known.

This clonotype was seen a few times. The chain uses TRBV4-1 and TRBJ2-7; 7 nucleotides align to TRBD1. The CDR3 is 13 residues long. With V trimmed by 1 base and J by 6 bases, 3 bases remained unmatched. The germline V gene has CDR1 MGHRA and CDR2 YSYEKL. For the CDR3, the DNA is TGCGCCAGCAGCCAAGGGGACAGCCCCGAGCAGTACTTC. Its translation is CASSQGDSPEQYF.

A few counts support this clonotype. This chain uses TRBV3-1 with TRBJ2-7; maybe TRBD2 (5 bases). This CDR3 spans 14 amino acids. Germline V lookup: CDR1 LGHDT, CDR2 YNNKEL (reference sequence). V gave up 0 bases and J gave up 2 bases, with 8 bases separating them. This CDR3 reads CASSQDPGAYEQYV. The CDR3 DNA reads as TGTGCCAGCAGCCAAGACCCCGGGGCCTACGAGCAGTACGTC.

V is TRBV12-3 or TRBV12-4 and J is TRBJ1-4; no clear D. Trimming took 2 bases from V and 0 from J, leaving 4 bases between them. There are 14 residues in the CDR3. The CDR3 DNA follows: TGTGCCAGCAGTTTACAGGCAACTAATGAAAAACTGTTTTTT. Amino acids: CASSLQATNEKLFF.

The chain links TRBV6-5 to TRBJ2-7; TRBD1 matches 11 bases. V was pared by 6 bases and J by 5 bases, with 3 bases of the junction left unmatched. From germline, CDR1 is MNHEY and CDR2 SVGAGI. The CDR3 sequence is 13 residues long. CDR3 bases: TGTGCCAGCAGACGGGACAGGGGGAACGAGCAGTACTTC. Its translation: CASRRDRGNEQYF.

The V call is TRBV7-2, the J call TRBJ1-6, with 8 bases fitting TRBD1. V was pared by 1 base and J by 10 bases, with 6 bases of the junction left unmatched. Per germline, CDR1 SGHTA and CDR2 FQGNSA. This CDR3 is 15 amino acids long. CDR3 coding DNA: TGTGCCAGCAGCTTAGGGGCAGGGGGCTCGTCACCCCTCCACTTT. Its protein is CASSLGAGGSSPLHF.

This clonotype was counted a few times. J is TRBJ1-1 and V is TRBV11-2; D is unresolved. The CDR3 contains 12 residues. V dropped 3 bases and J dropped 6 bases, with 8 bases sitting between them. Germline CDR1 and CDR2: SGHAT and FQNNGV. In DNA form, the CDR3 reads TGTGCCAGCAGCTTCGGGTATCCTGAAGCTTTCTTT. Protein sequence: CASSFGYPEAFF.

This clonotype was observed a few times. V is TRBV28 and J is TRBJ1-1; tentatively, D is TRBD1 (6 bases). Trimming removed 2 bases from V and 5 bases from J, with 21 bases in between. CDR3 length: 17 amino acids. Germline V gives CDR1 MDHEN, CDR2 SYDVKM. CDR3 DNA: TGTGCCAGCAGTTTAGGAACCACAGGGCGGAGGGGGACTGAAGCTTTCTTT. Translated: CASSLGTTGRRGTEAFF. The variable domain in full, completed from reference TRBV28 and TRBJ1-1, reads DVKVTQSSRYLVKRTGEKVFLECVQDMDHENMFWYRQDPGLGLRLIYFSYDVKMKEKGDIPEGYSVSREKKERFSLILESASTNQTSMYLCASSLGTTGRRGTEAFFGQGTRLTVV.

This clonotype has only a few counts. V usage is TRBV28 and J usage is TRBJ1-3; possibly TRBD1 for D (5 bases). Germline loops: CDR1 MDHEN, CDR2 SYDVKM. V was pared by 3 bases and J by 4 bases, with 10 bases between. The CDR3 is 14 amino acids. The CDR3 DNA reads TGTGCCAGCAGTTTGTTCGGGGACGGAAACACCATATATTTT. This encodes CASSLFGDGNTIYF.

The table lists this clonotype with a few counts. The J gene is TRBJ2-7, the V gene TRBV11-3; a weak D match, TRBD2 (6 bases). Germline CDR1 SGHNT, CDR2 YENEEA. CDR3 length: 14 residues. Trimming shortened V by 5 bases and J by 3 bases, and 14 bases separated the two germline ends. The CDR3: CASSRSGVLYEQYF. The CDR3 bases are TGTGCCAGCAGCCGCTCGGGGGTGCTCTACGAGCAGTACTTC.

There are a few counts of this clonotype. The J gene is TRBJ1-4, the V gene TRBV5-1, with unresolved D. With 4 bases removed from V and 8 bases from J, the gap between germline ends came to 9 bases. The CDR3 is 12 residues long. CDR1 is SGHRS and CDR2 is YFSETQ in the germline V gene. The CDR3: CASSPAPEKLFF. CDR3 DNA: TGCGCCAGCAGCCCGGCACCCGAAAAACTGTTTTTT.

The V call is TRBV5-1, the J call TRBJ1-1; D gene uncertain. This CDR3 is 13 amino acids long. Germline V lookup: CDR1 SGHRS, CDR2 YFSETQ. Trimming cost V 7 bases and J 0 bases, with 10 bases left between them. CDR3 DNA: TGCGCCAGCGCGCGGGTCCTGAACACTGAAGCTTTCTTT. Translated, it gives CASARVLNTEAFF.

The chain is built from TRBV6-2 or TRBV6-3 and TRBJ1-1; 8 bases fit TRBD1. Germline CDR1 reads MNHEY; CDR2 reads SVGEGT. V trimming: 2 bases; J trimming: 11 bases; junction bases outside the gene matches: 13. The CDR3 covers 15 residues. Here the CDR3 reads CASSYPGTGRTWAFF. The DNA of the CDR3 is TGTGCCAGCAGTTACCCGGGGACAGGACGAACTTGGGCTTTCTTT.

The V call is TRBV5-1, the J call TRBJ2-3; D possibly matches TRBD1 or TRBD2 (5 bases each). The CDR3 runs 15 residues. Between the trimmed V and J ends, which lost 3 bases and 8 bases, there was a span of 19 bases. CDR1 is SGHRS, CDR2 YFSETQ, per germline. This CDR3 reads CASSSVSGARGTQYF. For the CDR3, the DNA is TGCGCCAGCAGCTCCGTGAGCGGCGCGAGGGGTACGCAGTATTTT.

This clonotype occurred a few times. The rearrangement uses TRBV20-1 and TRBJ2-1; a weak D match, TRBD2 (6 bases). Germline-derived CDR1 and CDR2 are DFQATT and SNEGSKA (reference sequence). This CDR3 region has 17 residues. The V and J ends lost 0 bases and 2 bases respectively, with 17 bases between them. The CDR3 DNA reads TGCAGTGCTAGAGACCTAAGCGGGCGGCTAGCCTACAATGAGCAGTTCTTC. This gives the protein CSARDLSGRLAYNEQFF.